These T cell receptor beta chains were read from a single sample in a study of cytomegalovirus exposure and HLA in healthy donors. Data came from immunoSEQ multiplex PCR; TCRdb stores just in-frame clones and leaves some out. The repertoire holds tens of thousands of clones, with around 72% as singletons. Material for sequencing was PBMCs. Receptor source: a woman in her 30s in good health and CMV-seropositive. The CDR3 runs from the conserved cysteine through the conserved F or W. The order of the fields is J gene, D gene, clone size, V gene, CDR3 DNA, CDR3 protein. A D gene is named only where the DNA matches it firmly. The size field is filled for only some rows; it gives once, few, many or a size class.

TRBJ2-3 | TRBD2 | - | TRBV28 | TGTGCCAGCAGTTCAAGGGCTAGCGGGATTACAGATACGCAGTATTTT | CASSSRASGITDTQYF
TRBJ2-7 | - | few | TRBV4-2 | TGTGCCAGCAGCCAAGAGGCAGCGGCTGCCTACGAGCAGTACTTC | CASSQEAAAAYEQYF
TRBJ2-7 | - | - | TRBV5-1 | TGCGCCAGCAGCTTGGGTGTCGGAAAAAGCGTGCAGTACTTC | CASSLGVGKSVQYF
TRBJ2-6 | TRBD1 | once | TRBV7-8 | TGTGCCAGCAGCACTAGGACAGGCCACTCTGGGGCCAACGTCCTGACTTTC | CASSTRTGHSGANVLTF
TRBJ1-4 | - | - | TRBV14 | TGTGCCAGCAGCCAAGCTGGCATGGAAAAACTGTTTTTT | CASSQAGMEKLFF
TRBJ2-2 | - | - | TRBV7-2 | TGTGCCAGCAGCTGGCAGGGGAACACCGGGGAGCTGTTTTTT | CASSWQGNTGELFF
TRBJ2-1 | - | - | TRBV2 | TGTGCCAGCAAGTGGACTACCATAATATACAATGAGCAGTTCTTC | CASKWTTIIYNEQFF
TRBJ2-3 | TRBD1 | - | TRBV11-2 | TGTGCCAGCAGCCTCCGGGACAGGACACAGGAGGGTCCAGATACGCAGTATTTT | CASSLRDRTQEGPDTQYF
TRBJ1-1 | TRBD1 | - | TRBV7-9 | TGTGCCAGCAGCTTAGCGCGAGGACAGGGGGCGTTCGGCACTGAAGCTTTCTTT | CASSLARGQGAFGTEAFF
TRBJ2-7 | TRBD2 | - | TRBV28 | TGTGCCAGCAGTTTTCTGGGAGTGGGAGGGCCGGACGAGCAGTACTTC | CASSFLGVGGPDEQYF
TRBJ1-2 | - | - | TRBV6-6 | TGTGCCAGCAGTTCGGTAAACTATGGCTACACCTTC | CASSSVNYGYTF
TRBJ2-7 | - | - | TRBV18 | TGTGCCAGCTCACCGAAGGCAGGGGACGGCTCGGACGGCTACGAGCAGTACTTC | CASSPKAGDGSDGYEQYF
TRBJ2-3 | - | - | TRBV21-1 | TGTGCCAGCAGCAAAGCGGGACTAGCGGGATCAAACACAGATACGCAGTATTTT | CASSKAGLAGSNTDTQYF
TRBJ2-7 | TRBD1 | few | TRBV6-6 | TGTGCCAGCACCACAGGGGGTTCCTACGAGCAGTACTTC | CASTTGGSYEQYF
TRBJ2-2 | - | - | TRBV30 | TGTGCCTGGTCGCGGGACCGACAAACCGGGGAGCTGTTTTTT | CAWSRDRQTGELFF
TRBJ1-2 | - | - | TRBV4-2 | TGTGCCAGCAGCCAAGACAGGGGAGCGGACTATGGCTACACCTTC | CASSQDRGADYGYTF
TRBJ1-1 | TRBD1 | - | TRBV4-1 | TGCGCCAGCAGCCAAGTAGCGGACAGGCACCGTGCTTTCTTT | CASSQVADRHRAFF
TRBJ1-2 | TRBD1 | medium-sized | TRBV6-1 | TGTGCCAGCAGTGAAGGTCCGACTACAGGGGGCTCGGGCTACACCTTC | CASSEGPTTGGSGYTF
TRBJ2-7 | TRBD2 | - | TRBV5-4 | TGTGCCAGCAGCCCTATGACTAGCGGGAGTTTCACCGAGCAGTACTTC | CASSPMTSGSFTEQYF
TRBJ2-1 | TRBD1 | - | TRBV4-3 | TGCGCCAGCAGCCGGAACAGGGGGGTTTCCTATGAGCAGTTCTTC | CASSRNRGVSYEQFF
TRBJ2-3 | TRBD2 | - | TRBV4-3 | TGCGCCAGCAGCCAAGACCCTGCGGGAGGCCACTTGGATACGCAGTATTTT | CASSQDPAGGHLDTQYF
TRBJ2-1 | - | few | TRBV5-1 | TGCGCCAGCAGCTTTACCCAGGGGAGTTTAAATGAGCAGTTCTTC | CASSFTQGSLNEQFF
TRBJ2-2 | - | - | TRBV10-2 | TGCGCCAGCAGAACGGCCCCGAGGGCCGGGGAGCTGTTTTTT | CASRTAPRAGELFF
TRBJ2-3 | - | - | TRBV28 | TGTGCCAGCACTCTCCTCGGGCGGGGGCAATCAGATACGCAGTATTTT | CASTLLGRGQSDTQYF
TRBJ2-7 | TRBD1 | - | TRBV28 | TGTGCCAGCAGTTTTGGGGACAGGGCCTACGAGCAGTACTTC | CASSFGDRAYEQYF
TRBJ2-1 | - | - | TRBV4-3 | TGCGCCAGCAGCCAAGGTATTTACAATGAGCAGTTCTTC | CASSQGIYNEQFF
TRBJ2-2 | - | - | TRBV4-1 | TGCGCCAGCAGCCCAACCAGAAAAACGAACACCGGGGAGCTGTTTTTT | CASSPTRKTNTGELFF
TRBJ2-3 | TRBD2 | - | TRBV7-2 | TGTGCCAGCAGCTGGGCTAGCGGGAGAGGCACAGATACGCAGTATTTT | CASSWASGRGTDTQYF
TRBJ2-1 | TRBD2 | few | TRBV25-1 | TGTGCCAGTTCTAGCGGCCAATACAATGAGCAGTTCTTC | CASSSGQYNEQFF
TRBJ2-7 | TRBD1 | - | TRBV5-3 | TGTGCCAGAAGCCCGTATCGGGACAGGGGAGCCTACGAGCAGTACTTC | CARSPYRDRGAYEQYF
TRBJ1-4 | - | once | TRBV6-5 | TGTGCCAGCAGTTCGCTCGGGACTCCGGGAGGTGAAAAACTGTTTTTT | CASSSLGTPGGEKLFF
TRBJ2-7 | - | - | TRBV11-2 | TGTGCCAGCAGCTTAATCCAGGAGGGCTACGAGCAGTACTTC | CASSLIQEGYEQYF
TRBJ2-7 | - | - | TRBV19 | TGTGCCAGTAGCCGGAGACAGGCAACCTACGAGCAGTACTTC | CASSRRQATYEQYF
TRBJ2-3 | TRBD2 | - | TRBV9 | TGTGCCAGCAGCCCATACTTTAGCGGGATTGGAGATACGCAGTATTTT | CASSPYFSGIGDTQYF
TRBJ2-7 | TRBD2 | - | TRBV6-5 | TGTGCCAGCAGTTTTCTAACCAGCGGGAGGCCCGCGGAGCAGTACTTC | CASSFLTSGRPAEQYF
TRBJ2-1 | TRBD2 | - | TRBV9 | TGTGCCAGCATGGTAGGCGGGAGGGAGTACAATGAGCAGTTCTTC | CASMVGGREYNEQFF
TRBJ1-1 | - | - | TRBV6-6 | TGTGCCAGCAGTTTAAAGGGGGTAGGCACTGAAGCTTTCTTT | CASSLKGVGTEAFF
TRBJ1-5 | - | - | TRBV4-1 | TGCGCCAGCAGCCAAGTAGTAGCGGGGAGCAATCAGCCCCAGCATTTT | CASSQVVAGSNQPQHF
TRBJ2-5 | TRBD2 | - | TRBV7-2 | TGTGCCAGCAGCCAGGAGCTAGCGGGAGGGCACCAAGAGACCCAGTACTTC | CASSQELAGGHQETQYF
TRBJ2-1 | - | - | TRBV27 | TGTGCCAGCAGTTTAATTCCTAGGGGTGGGCAGTTCTTC | CASSLIPRGGQFF
TRBJ2-2 | TRBD1 | - | TRBV7-8 | TGTGCCAGCAGACAGGGGTTTAACACCGGGGAGCTGTTTTTT | CASRQGFNTGELFF
TRBJ1-1 | - | few | TRBV5-1 | TGCGCCAGCAGCCCCATCGGGGTGAAGAACACTGAAGCTTTCTTT | CASSPIGVKNTEAFF
TRBJ2-3 | TRBD1 | - | TRBV7-2 | TGTGCCAGCAGCCAGACAGGGGGCGCGGATACGCAGTATTTT | CASSQTGGADTQYF
TRBJ2-7 | - | few | TRBV4-2 | TGTGCCAGCAGCCAAGTCCTCTCCTACGAGCAGTACTTC | CASSQVLSYEQYF
TRBJ2-3 | TRBD2 | - | TRBV10-1 | TGCGCCAGCAGTGATTCGGGGGAGGGCGGGGGCACAGATACGCAGTATTTT | CASSDSGEGGGTDTQYF
TRBJ2-1 | TRBD1 | once | TRBV7-9 | TGTGCCAGCAGCTTACTCAGGGGGCAGGCTACGGGTGAGCAGTTCTTC | CASSLLRGQATGEQFF
TRBJ1-6 | - | - | TRBV5-1 | TGCGCCAGCAGCAGTCCCGGGAATTCACCCCTCCACTTT | CASSSPGNSPLHF
TRBJ1-1 | - | - | TRBV11-1 | TGTGCCAGCAGCAATCAGGGAGGGGGCACTGAAGCTTTCTTT | CASSNQGGGTEAFF
TRBJ1-5 | - | few | TRBV27 | TGTGCCAGCAGTCCCATTCCAGATAGCAATCAGCCCCAGCATTTT | CASSPIPDSNQPQHF
TRBJ2-3 | - | - | TRBV4-3 | TGCGCCAGCAGCCAAAACAGCGGGTGGGGCACAGATACGCAGTATTTT | CASSQNSGWGTDTQYF
TRBJ2-1 | - | - | TRBV6-5 | TGTGCCAGCAGTTACTCTTCGAGGGTAGCTCGCAATGAGCAGTTCTTC | CASSYSSRVARNEQFF
TRBJ2-7 | - | - | TRBV9 | TGTGCCAGCAGCGTAGATTCGGGGAGCTCCTACGAGCAGTACTTC | CASSVDSGSSYEQYF
TRBJ2-1 | TRBD1 | - | TRBV5-1 | TGCGCCAGCAGTCCCGGGACAGGGAAAAATAGGTCCTACAATGAGCAGTTCTTC | CASSPGTGKNRSYNEQFF
TRBJ1-5 | - | - | TRBV27 | TGTGCCAGCAGCCCCCGACAGGTTCTTCCCAATCAGCCCCAGCATTTT | CASSPRQVLPNQPQHF
TRBJ2-3 | - | - | TRBV6-4 | TGTGCCAGCAGTGAACAACCTTCTAGCACAGATACGCAGTATTTT | CASSEQPSSTDTQYF
TRBJ2-3 | TRBD2 | once | TRBV7-7 | TGTGCTAGCAGCTCTGGACTAGGACGCACAGATACGCAGTATTTT | CASSSGLGRTDTQYF
TRBJ2-7 | TRBD2 | - | TRBV7-2 | TGTGCCAGCAGCTTAGATTCGGGACTAGTGGGATACGAGCAGTACTTC | CASSLDSGLVGYEQYF
TRBJ1-6 | - | - | TRBV6-1 | TGTGCCAGCAGGGCTCCTTCTAATTCACCCCTCCACTTT | CASRAPSNSPLHF
TRBJ2-5 | TRBD1 | once | TRBV7-9 | TGTGCCATCACGTTTCCGGACAGGGGTTACGAGACCCAGTACTTC | CAITFPDRGYETQYF